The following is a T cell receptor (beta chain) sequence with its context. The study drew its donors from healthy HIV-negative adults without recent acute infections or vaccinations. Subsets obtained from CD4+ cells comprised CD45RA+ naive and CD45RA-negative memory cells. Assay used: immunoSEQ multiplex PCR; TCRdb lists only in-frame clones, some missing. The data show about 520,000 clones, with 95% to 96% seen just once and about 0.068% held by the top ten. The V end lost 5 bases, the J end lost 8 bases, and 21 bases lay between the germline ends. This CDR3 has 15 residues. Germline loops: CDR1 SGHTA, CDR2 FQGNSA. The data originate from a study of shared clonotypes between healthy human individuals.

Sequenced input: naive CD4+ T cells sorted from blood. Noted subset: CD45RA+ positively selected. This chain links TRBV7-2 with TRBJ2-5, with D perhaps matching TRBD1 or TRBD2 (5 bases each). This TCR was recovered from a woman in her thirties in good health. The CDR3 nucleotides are TGTGCCAGCAGCGACCTCGGACGGGACGTCGCCACCCAGTACTTC. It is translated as CASSDLGRDVATQYF.